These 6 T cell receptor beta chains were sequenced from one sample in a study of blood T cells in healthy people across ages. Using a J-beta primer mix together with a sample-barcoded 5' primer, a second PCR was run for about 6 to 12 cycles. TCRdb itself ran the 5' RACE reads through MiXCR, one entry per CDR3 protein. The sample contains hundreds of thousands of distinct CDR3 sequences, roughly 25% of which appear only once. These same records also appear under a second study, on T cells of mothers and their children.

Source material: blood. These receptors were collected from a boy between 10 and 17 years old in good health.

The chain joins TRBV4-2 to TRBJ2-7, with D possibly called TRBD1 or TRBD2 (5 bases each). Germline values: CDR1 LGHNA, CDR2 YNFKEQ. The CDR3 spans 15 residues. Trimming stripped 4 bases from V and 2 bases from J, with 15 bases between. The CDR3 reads CASSPRGADPYEQYF. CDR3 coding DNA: TGTGCCAGCAGCCCACGAGGGGCAGATCCCTACGAGCAGTACTTC.

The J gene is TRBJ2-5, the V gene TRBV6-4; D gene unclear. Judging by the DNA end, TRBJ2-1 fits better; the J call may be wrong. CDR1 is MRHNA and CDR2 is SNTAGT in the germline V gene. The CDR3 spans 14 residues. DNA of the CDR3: TGTGCCAGCAGTGACCCCCCGAGTACCCATGAGCAGTTCTTC. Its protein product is CASSDPPSTHEQFF.

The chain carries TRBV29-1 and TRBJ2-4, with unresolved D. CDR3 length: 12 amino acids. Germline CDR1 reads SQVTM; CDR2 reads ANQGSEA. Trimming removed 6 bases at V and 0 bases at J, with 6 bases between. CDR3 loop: CSVQLAKNIQYF. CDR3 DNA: TGCAGCGTCCAGTTAGCCAAAAACATTCAGTACTTC. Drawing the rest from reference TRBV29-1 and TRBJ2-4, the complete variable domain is SAVISQKPSRDICQRGTSLTIQCQVDSQVTMMFWYRQQPGQSLTLIATANQGSEATYESGFVIDKFPISRPNLTFSTLTVSNMSPEDSSIYLCSVQLAKNIQYFGAGTRLSVL.

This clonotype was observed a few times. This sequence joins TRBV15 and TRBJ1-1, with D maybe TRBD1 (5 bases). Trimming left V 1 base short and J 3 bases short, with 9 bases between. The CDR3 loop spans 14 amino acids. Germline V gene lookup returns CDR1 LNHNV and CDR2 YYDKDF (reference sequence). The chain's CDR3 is CATSRGGADTEAFF. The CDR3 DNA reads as TGTGCCACCAGCAGAGGAGGGGCAGACACTGAAGCTTTCTTT.

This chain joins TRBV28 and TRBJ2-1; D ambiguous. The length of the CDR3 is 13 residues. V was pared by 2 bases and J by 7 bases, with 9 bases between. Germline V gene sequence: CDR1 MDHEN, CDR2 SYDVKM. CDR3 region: CASSLLQGNEQFF. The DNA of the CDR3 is TGTGCCAGCAGTTTACTACAAGGGAATGAGCAGTTCTTC. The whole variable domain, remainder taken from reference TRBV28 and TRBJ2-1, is DVKVTQSSRYLVKRTGEKVFLECVQDMDHENMFWYRQDPGLGLRLIYFSYDVKMKEKGDIPEGYSVSREKKERFSLILESASTNQTSMYLCASSLLQGNEQFFGPGTRLTVL.

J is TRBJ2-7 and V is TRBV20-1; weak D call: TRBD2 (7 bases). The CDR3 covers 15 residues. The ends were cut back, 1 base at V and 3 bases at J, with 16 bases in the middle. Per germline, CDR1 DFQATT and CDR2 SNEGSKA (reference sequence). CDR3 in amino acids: CSARGRGGGIYEQYF. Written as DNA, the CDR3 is TGCAGTGCTAGAGGGCGAGGGGGGGGCATCTACGAGCAGTACTTC.